Shown below are 10 T cell receptor beta chains from a single sample sequenced in a study of T cell repertoires in cytomegalovirus infection. MiXCR, run by TCRdb on the reads, gives a single entry per CDR3 protein. The data contain some 280,000 distinct CDR3 sequences, roughly an eighth of them singletons. Sequencing was carried out using PBMCs. The receptors were sampled from a human donor in good health (CMV status not recorded). Some clones in this sample may be carry-over from other donors' samples.

The rearrangement joins TRBV11-2 to TRBJ2-3, with D perhaps TRBD1 (5 bases). This CDR3 spans 15 amino acids. With 6 bases removed from V and 2 bases from J, the gap between germline ends came to 15 bases. Germline V gene sequence: CDR1 SGHAT, CDR2 FQNNGV. CDR3 in amino acids: CASSRTRGFTDTQYF. The CDR3 bases are TGTGCCAGCAGTAGGACAAGGGGATTCACAGATACGCAGTATTTT.

The chain carries TRBV7-9 and TRBJ2-5, with 9 bases fitting TRBD1. The germline gives CDR1 SEHNR, CDR2 FQNEAQ (reference sequence). The CDR3 spans 15 residues. V shed 5 bases, J shed 1 base, and the junction held 5 bases outside the gene matches. CDR3 loop: CASSPGQGLQETQYF. The CDR3 DNA reads TGTGCCAGCAGCCCGGGACAGGGACTCCAAGAGACCCAGTACTTC. The variable domain in full, with the rest retrieved from reference TRBV7-9 and TRBJ2-5, is DTGVSQNPRHKITKRGQNVTFRCDPISEHNRLYWYRQTLGQGPEFLTYFQNEAQLEKSRLLSDRFSAERPKGSFSTLEIQRTEQGDSAMYLCASSPGQGLQETQYFGPGTRLLVL.

The chain's CDR3 is CASSDPGQSSYNEQFF. The CDR3 bases are TGTGCCAGCAGTGATCCGGGACAGAGCTCCTACAATGAGCAGTTCTTC. This rearrangement joins TRBV12-3 or TRBV12-4 to TRBJ2-1; 7 bases map to TRBD1. With 5 bases clipped from V and 0 bases from J, the junction kept 7 bases outside the gene matches. The CDR3 is 16 residues long.

CDR3 sequence reads: CASRGSDTEAFF. For the CDR3, the DNA is TGCGCCAGCAGGGGGTCGGACACTGAAGCTTTCTTT. The V and J genes are TRBV10-1 and TRBJ1-1; no definite D call. V was clipped by 6 bases and J by 3 bases, with 8 bases between them. Germline CDR1 reads WNHNN; CDR2 reads SYGVQD (reference sequence). The CDR3 runs 12 residues.

This clonotype was seen ten or more times. The genes are TRBV6-1 and TRBJ2-6, with TRBD2 as a possible D gene (5 bases). The CDR3 covers 15 residues. The germline V gene has CDR1 MNHNS and CDR2 SASEGT. V was pared by 6 bases and J by 0 bases, with 9 bases between. The CDR3 coding sequence is TGTGCCAGCAGGGAGGATTTCTCTGGGGCCAACGTCCTGACTTTC. This translates into CASREDFSGANVLTF.

Only a few counts were recorded for this clonotype. The chain links TRBV7-2 to TRBJ2-5, with a possible D match to TRBD2 (5 bases). Per germline, CDR1 SGHTA and CDR2 FQGNSA. The CDR3 is 14 amino acids. Between the trimmed V and J ends, which lost 1 base and 11 bases, there was a span of 17 bases. CDR3 in DNA: TGTGCCAGCAGCTTAGTAAGGCTAGCTCTTCAGCAGTACTTC. Its translation is CASSLVRLALQQYF.

This chain links TRBV4-1 with TRBJ1-2; D ambiguous. The CDR3 covers 16 residues. Deletions cut 0 bases from V and 5 bases from J, with 16 bases between. Germline-derived CDR1 and CDR2 are MGHRA and YSYEKL. CDR3 in DNA: TGCGCCAGCAGCCAAGATCCCGCCGGACCAGGTTATGGCTACACCTTC. Translated: CASSQDPAGPGYGYTF.

J is TRBJ2-2 and V is TRBV14; D might be TRBD1 (5 bases). CDR1 and CDR2 (germline): SGHDN, FVKESK. V was cut by 6 bases and J by 6 bases, with 11 bases left in between. The CDR3 loop spans 13 amino acids. CDR3 amino acids: CASSHPGPGELFF. The CDR3 nucleotides read TGTGCCAGCAGTCATCCAGGGCCCGGGGAGCTGTTTTTT.

This clonotype was seen repeatedly, ten times or more. This sequence joins TRBV7-8 and TRBJ2-5; 11 positions match TRBD2. V lost 7 bases to trimming and J lost 5 bases; unmatched junction nucleotides: 12. The CDR3 totals 16 residues. Germline V gene sequence: CDR1 SGHVS, CDR2 FQNEAQ. The CDR3 DNA reads TGTGCCAGCACCTCACTAGCGGGGGTTAGCGCGGAGACCCAGTACTTC. Translation: CASTSLAGVSAETQYF.

This clonotype was seen repeatedly, ten times or more. The rearrangement links TRBV7-8 to TRBJ2-1; the D is unclear. The CDR3 spans 19 residues. CDR1 and CDR2 (germline): SGHVS, FQNEAQ. Trimming took 1 base from V and 0 from J, leaving 19 bases between them. CDR3 in DNA: TGTGCCAGCAGCTTAGGCCCGAATCCTCAGGCCAGCTCCTACAATGAGCAGTTCTTC. As protein: CASSLGPNPQASSYNEQFF.